The TCR beta chain described here comes from a study of blood T cell repertoires in COVID-19 (dated by TCRdb to about 2020). Study-level background: Samples covering the acute and convalescent phases of COVID-19 were provided by collaborators in the United States, Italy and Spain. The prospective study material was composed of cDNA or gDNA derived from T cells, B-cell-depleted T cells, or PBMCs. Subjects who had been exposed to COVID-19, were actively infected with it, or had recovered from it provided the deeply sampled blood TCRbeta repertoires that made up the dataset. The repertoires were released in a freely available public database meant as a resource for research on the immune response to SARS-CoV-2. Samples were obtained from the ongoing ImmuneRACE study (first 160 participants) and from 1,254 subjects provided by 6 global collaborators. Nearly every sample came with metadata listing a de-identified subject ID, COVID-19 status, age in years and sex. Where available, HLA class I and class II types were obtained from metadata supplied by the sample provider rather than from assay-based typing. The investigation overall reported the following: Clinical and demographic metadata were provided uncurated, with the amount varying by source and participant.

Whole blood was collected in K2EDTA tubes by collaborating institutions according to the institutions' own protocols. Collaborator samples were shipped for TCRbeta analysis as frozen whole blood, isolated PBMCs, or DNA extracted from either sample type. This clone has a handful of counts. Its cognate antigen has yet to be identified. Qualities for individual bases were not recorded, and no much larger clone is one base off. The V end loses 6 bases and the J end loses 2 bases, and a stretch of 16 bases separates them. The cysteine opens and the phenylalanine closes a CDR3 of 15 amino acids. Just CDR3 DNA is preserved here, 45 bases in frame from base 1. Taken from the germline V gene, the CDR1 and CDR2 loops are SNHLY and FYNNEI. TCRbeta CDR3 regions were amplified from genomic DNA by means of the immunoSEQ Assay, a bias-controlled multiplex PCR. Concerning the study's data processing: The number of nucleated cells in each sample was estimated by amplification of reference gene primers within the assay. Sequence reads were collapsed and filtered to measure the absolute abundance of every unique TCRbeta CDR3 rearrangement. Productive Simpson clonality was computed per sample as the square root of Simpson's diversity index over productive rearrangements. TCRdb mirrors the immuneACCESS table, restricted to in-frame sequences. Some clones are absent from its copies; in checked studies, under half trace to an unresolved V gene, and the reason for the others is unknown. V and J calls and clone size are as listed in that table; D and trimming were resolved from the DNA. The sample table holds about 92,000 clones, of which 75% to 85% were seen once. Of the sample, 10% falls within the top ten clones.

Sequencing used peripheral blood. The chain employs TRBV2 and TRBJ1-1; TRBD1 is perhaps the D gene, given 6 matching bases. The TCR originated in a woman in her 70s with acute or convalescent COVID-19. Read as DNA, the sequence is TGTGCCAGCAGCGAGAGAAGGACAGCCAACACTGAAGCTTTCTTT. The encoded protein is CASSERRTANTEAFF.